This T cell receptor (beta chain) is drawn from a study of cytomegalovirus exposure and HLA in healthy donors. About the research overall: Early released data had around 79 million unique TCRs, all coming from HLA-typed donors.

The CDR3 has 15 amino acids. Germline V lookup: CDR1 SGHTS, CDR2 YDEGEE. V trimming: 4 bases; J trimming: 6 bases; junction bases outside the gene matches: 5. Remarks on this clone: What it binds is not known.

The PCR contained 60 Vbeta and 13 Jbeta primers. The repertoire was sequenced with immunoSEQ multiplex PCR; TCRdb's copy has only in-frame clones and lacks some. Of fewer than 90,000 clones in the sample, about 70% are singletons; the top ten hold 7.5% to 8%. Notes on the study in general: 87-base-pair reads could not separate some V segments, including TRBV6-2 and TRBV6-3. The HLA-A and HLA-B alleles of most subjects were reportedly predicted accurately from TCR beta sequences.

The gene calls are TRBV5-8 and TRBJ1-4; TRBD1 agrees at 11 bases. The specimen sequenced was PBMCs. The sequence was collected from a man aged 40-49 years in good health and CMV-seropositive. CDR3 nucleotide sequence: TGTGCCAGCAGCCCAGGACAGGGGGCTCATGAAAAACTGTTTTTT. Protein product: CASSPGQGAHEKLFF. Variable domain in full (rest from reference TRBV5-8 and TRBJ1-4): EAGVTQSPTHLIKTRGQQATLRCSPISGHTSVYWYQQALGLGLQFLLWYDEGEERNRGNFPPRFSGRQFPNYSSELNVNALELEDSALYLCASSPGQGAHEKLFFGSGTQLSVL.